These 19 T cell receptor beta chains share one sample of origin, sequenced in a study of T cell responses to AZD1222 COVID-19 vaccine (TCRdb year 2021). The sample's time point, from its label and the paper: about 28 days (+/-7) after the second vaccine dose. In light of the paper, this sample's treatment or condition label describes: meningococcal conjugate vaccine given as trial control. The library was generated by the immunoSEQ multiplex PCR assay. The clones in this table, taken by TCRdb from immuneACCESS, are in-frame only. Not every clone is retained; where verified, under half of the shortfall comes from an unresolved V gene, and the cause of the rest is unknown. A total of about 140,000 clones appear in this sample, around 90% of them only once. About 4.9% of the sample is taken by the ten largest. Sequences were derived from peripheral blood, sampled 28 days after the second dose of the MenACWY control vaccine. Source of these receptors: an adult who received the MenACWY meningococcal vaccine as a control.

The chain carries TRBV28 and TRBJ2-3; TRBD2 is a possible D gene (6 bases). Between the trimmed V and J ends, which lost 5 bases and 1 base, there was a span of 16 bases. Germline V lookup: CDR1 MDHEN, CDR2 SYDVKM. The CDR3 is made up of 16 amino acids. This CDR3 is CASSPRTGVGTDTQYF. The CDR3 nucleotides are TGTGCCAGCAGTCCCAGGACGGGGGTTGGCACAGATACGCAGTATTTT.

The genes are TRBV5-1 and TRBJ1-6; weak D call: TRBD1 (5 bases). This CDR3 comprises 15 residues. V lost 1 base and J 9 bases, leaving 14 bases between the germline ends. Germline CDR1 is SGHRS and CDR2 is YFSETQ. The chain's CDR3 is CASSLSAGIGSPLHF. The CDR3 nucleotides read TGCGCCAGCAGCTTGTCAGCAGGGATTGGTTCACCCCTCCACTTT.

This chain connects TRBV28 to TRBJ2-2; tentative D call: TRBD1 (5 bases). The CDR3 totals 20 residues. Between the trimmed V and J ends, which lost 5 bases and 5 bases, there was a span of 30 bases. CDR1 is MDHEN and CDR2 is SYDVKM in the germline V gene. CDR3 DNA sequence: TGTGCCAGCAGTGGTCCTTTTACAGGAGTAGTACACAAGTCTACCGGGGAGCTGTTTTTT. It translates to CASSGPFTGVVHKSTGELFF.

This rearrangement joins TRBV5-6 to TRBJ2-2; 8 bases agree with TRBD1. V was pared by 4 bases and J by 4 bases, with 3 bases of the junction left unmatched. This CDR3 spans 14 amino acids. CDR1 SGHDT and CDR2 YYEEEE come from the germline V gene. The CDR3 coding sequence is TGTGCCAGCAGCGGACAGGGAGGCACCGGGGAGCTGTTTTTT. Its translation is CASSGQGGTGELFF.

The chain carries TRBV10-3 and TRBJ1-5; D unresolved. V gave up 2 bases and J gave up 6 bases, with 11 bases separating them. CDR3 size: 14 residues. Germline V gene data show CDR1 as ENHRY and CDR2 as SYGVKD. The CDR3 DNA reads TGTGCCATCAGTGAGGAGGTCCGACGTCAGCCCCAGCATTTT. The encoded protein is CAISEEVRRQPQHF.

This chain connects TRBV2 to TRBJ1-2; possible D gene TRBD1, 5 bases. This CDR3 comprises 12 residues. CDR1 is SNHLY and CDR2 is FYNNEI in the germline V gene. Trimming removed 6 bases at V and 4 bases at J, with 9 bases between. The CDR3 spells CASRPDSYGYTF. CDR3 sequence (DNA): TGTGCCAGCAGGCCTGACAGCTATGGCTACACCTTC.

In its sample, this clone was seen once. Written as DNA, the CDR3 is TGTGCCAGCAGAACAGTTAGCACAGATACGCAGTATTTT. Its protein product is CASRTVSTDTQYF. V and J are TRBV6-5 and TRBJ2-3, with unresolved D. CDR1 is MNHEY and CDR2 is SVGAGI in the germline V gene. The CDR3 spans 13 residues. Between the trimmed V and J ends, which lost 6 bases and 0 bases, there was a span of 7 bases.

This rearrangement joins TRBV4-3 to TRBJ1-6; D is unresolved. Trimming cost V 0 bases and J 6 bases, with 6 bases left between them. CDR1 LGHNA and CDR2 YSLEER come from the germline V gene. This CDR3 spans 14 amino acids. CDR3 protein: CASSQDPANSPLHF. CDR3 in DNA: TGCGCCAGCAGCCAAGATCCGGCTAATTCACCCCTCCACTTT.

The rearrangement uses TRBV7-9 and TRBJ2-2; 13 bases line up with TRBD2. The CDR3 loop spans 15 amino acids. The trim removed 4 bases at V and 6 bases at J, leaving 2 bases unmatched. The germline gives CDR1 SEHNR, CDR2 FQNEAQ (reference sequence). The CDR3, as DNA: TGTGCCAGCAGCTACGGACTAGCGGGAGCCGGGGAGCTGTTTTTT. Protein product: CASSYGLAGAGELFF.

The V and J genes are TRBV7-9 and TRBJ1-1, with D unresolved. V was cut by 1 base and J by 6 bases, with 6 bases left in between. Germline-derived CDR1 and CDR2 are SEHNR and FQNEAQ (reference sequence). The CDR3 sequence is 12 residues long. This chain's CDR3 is CASSLGGAEAFF. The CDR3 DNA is TGTGCCAGCAGCTTAGGCGGCGCTGAAGCTTTCTTT.

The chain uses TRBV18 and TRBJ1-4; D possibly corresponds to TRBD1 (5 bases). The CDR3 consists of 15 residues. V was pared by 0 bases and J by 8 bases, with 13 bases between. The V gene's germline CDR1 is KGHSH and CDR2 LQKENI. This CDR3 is CASSPPSERGEKLFF. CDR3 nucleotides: TGTGCCAGCTCACCACCTTCGGAACGGGGCGAAAAACTGTTTTTT.

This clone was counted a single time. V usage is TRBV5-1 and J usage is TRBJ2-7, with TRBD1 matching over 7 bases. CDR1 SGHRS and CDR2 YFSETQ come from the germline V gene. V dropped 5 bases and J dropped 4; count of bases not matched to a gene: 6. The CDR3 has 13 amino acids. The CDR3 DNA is TGCGCCAGCAGGGGGACAGTAATTTACGAGCAGTACTTC. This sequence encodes CASRGTVIYEQYF.

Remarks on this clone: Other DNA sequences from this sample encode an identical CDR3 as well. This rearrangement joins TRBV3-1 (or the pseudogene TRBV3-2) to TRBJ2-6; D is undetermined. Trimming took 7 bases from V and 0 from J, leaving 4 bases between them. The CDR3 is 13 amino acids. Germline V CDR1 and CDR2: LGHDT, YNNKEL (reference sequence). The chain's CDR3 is CASTSSGANVLTF. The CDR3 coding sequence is TGTGCCAGCACTAGCTCTGGGGCCAACGTCCTGACTTTC.

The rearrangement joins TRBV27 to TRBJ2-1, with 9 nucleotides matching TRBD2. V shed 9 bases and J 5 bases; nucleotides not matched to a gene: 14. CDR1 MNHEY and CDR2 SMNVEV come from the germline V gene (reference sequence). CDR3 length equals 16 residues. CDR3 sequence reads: CASVHNPSGIHNEQFF. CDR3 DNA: TGTGCCAGTGTACACAACCCTAGCGGGATCCACAATGAGCAGTTCTTC.

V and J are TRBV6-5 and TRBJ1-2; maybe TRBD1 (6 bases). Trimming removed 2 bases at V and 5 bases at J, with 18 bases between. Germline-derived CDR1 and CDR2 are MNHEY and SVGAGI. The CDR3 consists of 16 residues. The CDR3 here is CASSYTRDNLWYGYTF. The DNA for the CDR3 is TGTGCCAGCAGTTACACCCGGGACAACCTTTGGTATGGCTACACCTTC.

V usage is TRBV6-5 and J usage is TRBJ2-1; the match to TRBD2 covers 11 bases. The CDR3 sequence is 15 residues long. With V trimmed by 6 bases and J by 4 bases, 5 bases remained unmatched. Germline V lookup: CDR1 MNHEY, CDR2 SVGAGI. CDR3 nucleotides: TGTGCCAGCAGAAGACTAGCGGGGTCTTACAATGAGCAGTTCTTC. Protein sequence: CASRRLAGSYNEQFF.

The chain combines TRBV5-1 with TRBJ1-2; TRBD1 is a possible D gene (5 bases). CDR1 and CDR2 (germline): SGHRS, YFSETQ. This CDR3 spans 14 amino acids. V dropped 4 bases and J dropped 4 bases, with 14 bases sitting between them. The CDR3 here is CASSMGLTSYGYTF. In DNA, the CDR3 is TGCGCCAGCAGCATGGGACTGACGAGCTATGGCTACACCTTC.

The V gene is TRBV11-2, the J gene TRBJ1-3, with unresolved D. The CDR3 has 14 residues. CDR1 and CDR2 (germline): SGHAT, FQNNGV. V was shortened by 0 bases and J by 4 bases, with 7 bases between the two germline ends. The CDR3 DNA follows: TGTGCCAGCAGCTTAGACGCGGGGGGAAACACCATATATTTT. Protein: CASSLDAGGNTIYF.

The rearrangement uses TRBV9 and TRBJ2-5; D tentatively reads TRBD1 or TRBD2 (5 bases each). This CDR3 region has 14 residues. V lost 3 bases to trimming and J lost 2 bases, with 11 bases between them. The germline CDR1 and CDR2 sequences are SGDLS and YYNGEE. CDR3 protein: CASSAFGTQETQYF. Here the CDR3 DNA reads TGTGCCAGCAGCGCTTTCGGGACGCAAGAGACCCAGTACTTC.